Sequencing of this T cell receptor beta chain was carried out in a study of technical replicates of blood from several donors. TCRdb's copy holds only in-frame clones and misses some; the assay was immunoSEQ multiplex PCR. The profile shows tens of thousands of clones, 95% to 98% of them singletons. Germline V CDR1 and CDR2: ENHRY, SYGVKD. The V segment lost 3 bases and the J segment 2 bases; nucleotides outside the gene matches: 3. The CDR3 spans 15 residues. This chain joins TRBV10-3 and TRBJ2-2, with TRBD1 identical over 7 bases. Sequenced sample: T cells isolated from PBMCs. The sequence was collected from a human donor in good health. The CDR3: CAISDRQGNTGELFF. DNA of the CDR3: TGTGCCATCAGTGACCGACAGGGAAACACCGGGGAGCTGTTTTTT.